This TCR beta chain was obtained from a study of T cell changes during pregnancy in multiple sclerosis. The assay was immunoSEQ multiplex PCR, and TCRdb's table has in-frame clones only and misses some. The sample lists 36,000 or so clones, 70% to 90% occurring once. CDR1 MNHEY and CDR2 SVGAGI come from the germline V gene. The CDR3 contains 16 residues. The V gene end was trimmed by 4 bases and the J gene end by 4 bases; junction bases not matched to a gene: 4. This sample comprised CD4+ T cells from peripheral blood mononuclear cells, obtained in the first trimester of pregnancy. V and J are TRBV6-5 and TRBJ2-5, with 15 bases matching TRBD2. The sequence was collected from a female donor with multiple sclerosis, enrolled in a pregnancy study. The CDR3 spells CASSSGTSGGRETQYF. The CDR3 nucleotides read TGTGCCAGCAGTTCTGGGACTAGCGGGGGGCGAGAGACCCAGTACTTC.